These 32 T cell receptor beta chains came from one sample sequenced in a study of blood T cells in healthy people across ages. Combining a sample-barcoded 5' primer with a J-beta primer mix, a second PCR ran for about 6 to 12 cycles. TCRdb analysed the 5' RACE reads with MiXCR anew, one entry per CDR3 protein. This sample has roughly 500,000 distinct CDR3 sequences, with around 24% found just once. These same records also appear under a second study, on T cells of mothers and their children.

The sequencing sample was made of blood. These TCRs come from a boy between 5 and 17 years old in good health.

This clonotype has a count of ten or more. The chain recombines TRBV7-8 with TRBJ2-1, with 9 bases matching TRBD2. This CDR3 spans 15 amino acids. J was trimmed by 0 bases and V by 4 bases; bases with no gene match: 1. Germline loops: CDR1 SGHVS, CDR2 FQNEAQ. The CDR3 loop is CASSYSGSSYNEQFF. The CDR3 DNA is TGTGCCAGCAGCTATAGCGGGAGCTCCTACAATGAGCAGTTCTTC.

The chain uses TRBV20-1 and TRBJ2-7; 10 bases map to TRBD1. The CDR3 runs to 15 residues. Losses at the gene ends were 4 bases for V and 4 bases for J; bases not matched to a gene: 10. The germline CDR1 and CDR2 sequences are DFQATT and SNEGSKA (reference sequence). Here the CDR3 reads CSATPPGQGLYEQYF. The CDR3 DNA follows: TGCAGTGCTACGCCTCCGGGACAGGGGTTATACGAGCAGTACTTC.

This clonotype was counted only a few times. J is TRBJ1-6 and V is TRBV5-1; D is unclear. Germline V lookup: CDR1 SGHRS, CDR2 YFSETQ. The CDR3 is 14 amino acids. Trimming stripped 3 bases from V and 11 bases from J, with 15 bases between. CDR3 bases: TGCGCCAGCAGCTCGGGTCTTCTGGGTCCACCCCTCCACTTT. Its translation is CASSSGLLGPPLHF.

This clonotype turned up a few times. The rearrangement links TRBV20-1 to TRBJ2-1; D remains ambiguous. CDR1 and CDR2 (germline): DFQATT, SNEGSKA (reference sequence). The CDR3 spans 12 residues. Trimming left V 5 bases short and J 7 bases short, with 12 bases between. Here the CDR3 reads CSALLSANEQFF. Here the CDR3 DNA reads TGCAGTGCTCTCCTATCAGCGAATGAGCAGTTCTTC.

V gene TRBV20-1 combines with J gene TRBJ2-1, with 9 positions matching TRBD2. This CDR3 is built from 20 residues. V shed 0 bases, J shed 0 bases, and the junction held 15 bases outside the gene matches. Germline CDR1 is DFQATT and CDR2 is SNEGSKA (reference sequence). The CDR3: CSARDMGSGGTRTSYNEQFF. In DNA form, the CDR3 reads TGCAGTGCTAGAGATATGGGTAGCGGGGGCACCCGAACCTCCTACAATGAGCAGTTCTTC.

The gene calls are TRBV4-3 and TRBJ1-2, with a weak D call TRBD1 (5 bases). This CDR3 has 15 amino acids. V was pared by 0 bases and J by 4 bases, with 12 bases between. Germline V gene lookup returns CDR1 LGHNA and CDR2 YSLEER. CDR3 sequence: CASSQEGGGGYGYTF. For the CDR3, the DNA is TGCGCCAGCAGCCAAGAGGGGGGAGGCGGCTATGGCTACACCTTC.

This clonotype has a handful of counts. The V call is TRBV29-1, the J call TRBJ1-1; D is uncertain. V dropped 0 bases and J dropped 7 bases, with 6 bases sitting between them. The CDR3 is made up of 11 amino acids. CDR1 SQVTM and CDR2 ANQGSEA come from the germline V gene. CDR3 loop: CSVEDVGEAFF. The DNA of the CDR3 is TGCAGCGTTGAAGATGTAGGTGAAGCTTTCTTT.

The chain recombines TRBV4-3 with TRBJ1-1, with D maybe TRBD1 (5 bases). This CDR3 has 16 residues. CDR1 LGHNA and CDR2 YSLEER come from the germline V gene. Trimming took off 1 base at V and 5 bases at J, with 17 bases between the two ends. The CDR3 DNA is TGCGCCAGCAGCCAAGGGAGGCACCCGGGGGGGACTGAAGCTTTCTTT. It translates to CASSQGRHPGGTEAFF.

The chain employs TRBV7-8 and TRBJ2-1; 8 bases match TRBD1. The germline gives CDR1 SGHVS, CDR2 FQNEAQ. The CDR3 is 15 amino acids. V shed 1 base, J shed 7 bases, and the junction held 6 bases outside the gene matches. The CDR3 nucleotides are TGTGCCAGCAGCTTAGAATGGCAGGGGGCTAATGAGCAGTTCTTC. Translation gives CASSLEWQGANEQFF.

The chain recombines TRBV30 with TRBJ1-1; possible D gene TRBD1, 6 bases. Looked up from germline, CDR1 is GTSNPN and CDR2 is SVGIG (reference sequence). There are 11 residues in the CDR3. Trimming cost V 2 bases and J 7 bases, with 8 bases left between them. The CDR3 loop is CAWSKDSEAFF. As DNA, the CDR3 is TGTGCCTGGAGTAAGGACAGTGAAGCTTTCTTT.

This sequence joins TRBV27 and TRBJ1-2, with 7 bases fitting TRBD1. This CDR3 is 20 amino acids long. Trimming took 6 bases from V and 6 from J; bases not matched to a gene: 28. Germline CDR1 MNHEY, CDR2 SMNVEV (reference sequence). This chain's CDR3 is CASRTIDRVLKGQTIDGYTF. The DNA for the CDR3 is TGTGCCAGCAGAACTATAGACAGGGTGCTAAAAGGCCAAACTATTGATGGCTACACCTTC.

This CDR3 reads CASSPTDPYNSPLHF. Here the CDR3 DNA reads TGTGCCAGCAGTCCCACCGACCCCTATAATTCACCCCTCCACTTT. The chain combines TRBV7-9 with TRBJ1-6, with D unresolved. CDR3 size: 15 residues. V dropped 6 bases and J dropped 2 bases, with 11 bases sitting between them. Germline CDR1 is SEHNR and CDR2 is FQNEAQ (reference sequence).

In its sample, this clonotype was seen a few times. The V gene is TRBV5-5, the J gene TRBJ1-6; 7 bases are a match to TRBD1. This CDR3 is built from 17 residues. With 2 bases clipped from V and 0 bases from J, the junction kept 5 bases outside the gene matches. Per germline, CDR1 SGHKS and CDR2 YYEKEE (reference sequence). The CDR3 DNA is TGTGCCAGCAGCTTAACTACAGGGGACTCCTATAATTCACCCCTCCACTTT. Its translation: CASSLTTGDSYNSPLHF.

This clonotype was seen more than once but under ten times. The chain employs TRBV6-2 or TRBV6-3 and TRBJ2-7; perhaps TRBD1 as D (5 bases). Germline V CDR1 and CDR2: MNHEY, SVGEGT. The length of the CDR3 is 15 residues. The V end lost 11 bases, the J end lost 2 bases, and 22 bases lay between the germline ends. The CDR3 region has the DNA TGTGCCGCCCAGAGACAGAACCTTATCCCCTACGAGCAGTACTTC. Protein sequence: CAAQRQNLIPYEQYF.

The V and J genes are TRBV28 and TRBJ2-3; 11 bases match TRBD1. CDR1 MDHEN and CDR2 SYDVKM come from the germline V gene. This CDR3 has 18 residues. V was clipped by 5 bases and J by 5 bases; unmatched bases: 15. CDR3: CASSPGTGGPRGVDTQYF. As DNA, the CDR3 is TGTGCCAGCAGTCCAGGGACAGGGGGGCCCCGCGGGGTAGATACGCAGTATTTT.

The chain is built from TRBV5-1 and TRBJ2-7; 7 nucleotides agree with TRBD1. CDR3 length: 15 residues. Germline assignment: CDR1 SGHRS and CDR2 YFSETQ. V lost 3 bases to trimming and J lost 3 bases; unmatched junction nucleotides: 9. In nucleotides, the CDR3 is TGCGCCAGCAGCTGGGCCGGACAGGCGTACTACGAGCAGTACTTC. It specifies CASSWAGQAYYEQYF.

This CDR3 is CASSLSYRSDEKLFF. As DNA, the CDR3 is TGTGCCAGCAGCTTAAGTTATCGGTCCGACGAAAAACTGTTTTTT. This chain links TRBV7-9 with TRBJ1-4; D gene uncertain. V lost 2 bases and J lost 8, with 15 bases in between. CDR1 and CDR2 from the germline V gene are SEHNR and FQNEAQ (reference sequence). CDR3 length: 15 amino acids.

In this sample, this clonotype turned up a few times. This chain uses TRBV28 with TRBJ2-1, with 15 bases fitting TRBD2. The CDR3 length is 17 residues. V shed 1 base, J shed 7 bases, and the junction held 5 bases outside the gene matches. Per germline, CDR1 MDHEN and CDR2 SYDVKM. CDR3 amino acids: CASSLLGLAGGRNEQFF. The DNA for the CDR3 is TGTGCCAGCAGTTTATTAGGACTAGCGGGGGGGCGAAATGAGCAGTTCTTC. Looking up the rest from reference TRBV28 and TRBJ2-1 gives the full variable domain: DVKVTQSSRYLVKRTGEKVFLECVQDMDHENMFWYRQDPGLGLRLIYFSYDVKMKEKGDIPEGYSVSREKKERFSLILESASTNQTSMYLCASSLLGLAGGRNEQFFGPGTRLTVL.

The CDR3 is CASSLASGGWHEQYF. DNA for the CDR3: TGTGCCAGCAGCTTAGCCTCAGGGGGCTGGCACGAGCAGTACTTC. This sequence joins TRBV7-2 and TRBJ2-7; TRBD1 matches at 8 bases. Per germline, CDR1 SGHTA and CDR2 FQGNSA. V lost 0 bases and J lost 5; bases outside the gene matches: 6. The CDR3 has 15 residues.

This clonotype was seen ten or more times. The chain couples TRBV6-2 or TRBV6-3 to TRBJ2-7, with 10 bases identical to TRBD1. Per germline, CDR1 MNHEY and CDR2 SVGEGT. The CDR3 covers 14 residues. Trimming cost V 5 bases and J 5 bases; bases outside gene matches: 6. CDR3 in amino acids: CASSRRTGGDEQYF. For the CDR3, the DNA is TGTGCCAGCAGTCGGCGGACAGGGGGTGACGAGCAGTACTTC.

This clonotype was detected only a few times. The rearrangement uses TRBV6-5 and TRBJ1-6, with D unclear. Per the germline V gene, CDR1 is MNHEY and CDR2 is SVGAGI. V was pared by 2 bases and J by 1 base, with 3 bases between. The CDR3 contains 14 residues. The CDR3 DNA is TGTGCCAGCAGTTACGGGTCCTATAATTCACCCCTCCACTTT. Encoded protein: CASSYGSYNSPLHF.

The rearrangement links TRBV30 to TRBJ2-6; D is possibly TRBD1 (6 bases). The germline gives CDR1 GTSNPN, CDR2 SVGIG (reference sequence). The CDR3 is 15 residues long. Trimming stripped 4 bases from V and 1 base from J, with 11 bases between. The CDR3 spells CAWTGDFSGANVLTF. DNA of the CDR3: TGTGCCTGGACAGGGGATTTTTCTGGGGCCAACGTCCTGACTTTC.

This chain links TRBV5-1 with TRBJ1-4; D gene unclear. This CDR3 spans 16 amino acids. Trimming shortened V by 4 bases and J by 6 bases, and 19 bases separated the two germline ends. Germline V gene data show CDR1 as SGHRS and CDR2 as YFSETQ. The CDR3 here is CASSPLGGVADEKLFF. The CDR3 DNA is TGCGCCAGCAGCCCCCTCGGCGGGGTTGCGGATGAAAAACTGTTTTTT.

A few counts support this clonotype. This chain uses TRBV6-2 or TRBV6-3 with TRBJ2-5; D gene unclear. Germline V lookup: CDR1 MNHEY, CDR2 SVGEGT. The CDR3 spans 13 residues. The germline V and J ends were trimmed by 2 bases and 5 bases, with 9 bases remaining between them. The CDR3 nucleotides are TGTGCCAGCAGTTACCATTTTAAGGAGACCCAGTACTTC. Translated, it gives CASSYHFKETQYF.

The chain joins TRBV6-5 to TRBJ2-5; D remains ambiguous. With 6 bases removed from V and 5 bases from J, the gap between germline ends came to 19 bases. Germline CDR1 reads MNHEY; CDR2 reads SVGAGI. The CDR3 is made up of 15 amino acids. The CDR3 loop reads CASSTFPGLGETQYF. For the CDR3, the DNA is TGTGCCAGCAGCACTTTTCCGGGCCTGGGGGAGACCCAGTACTTC.

The table lists this clonotype with a few counts. Germline and junction disagree at one end, which may indicate a read error. The CDR3 bases are TGTGCCAGTAGGGACAGGCGGAACACCGAAGCTTTCTTT. Translated, it gives CASRDRRNTEAFF. This sequence joins TRBV19 and TRBJ1-1; TRBD1 matches 7 bases. The CDR3 is made up of 13 amino acids. Looked up from germline, CDR1 is LNHDA and CDR2 is SQIVND (reference sequence).

This clonotype came up once. Relative to the germline gene, one junction end is altered; a read error may explain this. V gene TRBV7-9 combines with J gene TRBJ1-6; no clear D. The CDR3 covers 14 residues. CDR1 and CDR2 (germline): SEHNR, FQNEAQ (reference sequence). CDR3 sequence (DNA): TGTACCAGCAGCTTAGCGCGGGGAAATTCACCCCTCCACTTT. It specifies CTSSLARGNSPLHF.

The chain is built from TRBV20-1 and TRBJ2-3; 7 positions match TRBD2. Germline V lookup: CDR1 DFQATT, CDR2 SNEGSKA (reference sequence). V lost 5 bases to trimming and J lost 0 bases; unmatched junction nucleotides: 17. CDR3 size: 18 residues. CDR3 residues: CSARRTVRSGKSTDTQYF. CDR3 nucleotides: TGCAGTGCTCGCCGGACGGTGCGAAGCGGGAAAAGCACAGATACGCAGTATTTT.

Comments on this clonotype: The junction departs from the called germline gene at one end, perhaps through a read error. The chain has TRBV24-1 and TRBJ2-5, with D perhaps matching TRBD1 or TRBD2 (5 bases each). Germline assignment: CDR1 KGHDR and CDR2 SFDVKD. CDR3 length: 13 residues. The chain's CDR3 is CAASDGGDRTQYF. CDR3 sequence (DNA): TGTGCCGCCAGTGATGGGGGAGATCGGACCCAGTACTTC.

This clonotype was observed a handful of times. The chain links TRBV5-1 to TRBJ1-1, with D possibly TRBD1 on 5 matching bases. The V and J ends lost 1 base and 2 bases respectively, with 15 bases between them. This CDR3 contains 16 residues. CDR1 and CDR2 from the germline V gene are SGHRS and YFSETQ. Written as DNA, the CDR3 is TGCGCCAGCAGCTTGAGGGTCCCGGGGGGAAACACTGAAGCTTTCTTT. This sequence encodes CASSLRVPGGNTEAFF.

This clonotype was recorded a few times. The CDR3 spells CAWSHMGSLGGYTF. The CDR3 DNA reads TGTGCCTGGAGTCATATGGGGAGTCTTGGTGGCTACACCTTC. This chain uses TRBV30 with TRBJ1-2; D unresolved. V lost 2 bases and J 7 bases, leaving 17 bases between the germline ends. CDR1 GTSNPN and CDR2 SVGIG come from the germline V gene (reference sequence). This CDR3 has 14 residues.

The V call is TRBV24-1, the J call TRBJ1-5, with D maybe TRBD1 (5 bases). The V end lost 4 bases, the J end lost 0 bases, and 9 bases lay between the germline ends. CDR3 length: 15 residues. CDR1 and CDR2 (germline): KGHDR, SFDVKD. The CDR3 here is CATSEGGPSNQPQHF. The CDR3 bases are TGTGCCACCAGTGAGGGGGGACCTAGCAATCAGCCCCAGCATTTT.